Described below is a single T cell receptor (beta chain) sequence and its context. The antigen is not known. The CDR3 contains 15 residues. Unmatched junction bases numbered 3, after V lost 3 bases and J lost 2 bases. CDR1 and CDR2 from the germline V gene are SQVTM and ANQGSEA. This specimen belongs to a study of cytomegalovirus exposure and HLA in healthy donors. Points from the study as a whole: In terms of immune exposure information, only CMV serostatus was available. Near-uniform donor sequencing depth was presumed by presence/absence analyses. The study labeled fewer than 200 TCR beta chains cytomegalovirus-associated.

PCR employed 60 Vbeta and 13 Jbeta primers. Assay used: immunoSEQ multiplex PCR; TCRdb lists only in-frame clones, some missing. The sample holds more than 120,000 clones; about 80% are singletons and the top ten take about 6.8%. The TCR comes from a woman between 40 and 50 years old in good health and CMV-seropositive. What was sequenced was PBMCs. This chain joins TRBV29-1 and TRBJ2-3; 12 bases align to TRBD2. CDR3 sequence: CSVERLAGDTDTQYF. CDR3 sequence (DNA): TGCAGCGTTGAGAGACTAGCGGGAGACACAGATACGCAGTATTTT.